Below are 20 T cell receptor beta chains sequenced from a single sample in a study of blood T cells in healthy people across ages (dated by TCRdb to between 2015 and 2016). Library preparation used 5' RACE. The sequencer was an Illumina HiSeq 2500. A second roughly 7 to 11 cycle PCR used a sample-barcoded 5' primer and a J-beta primer mix. Through fastp at Q25 and MiXCR, TCRdb rebuilt clones from the public reads, retaining in-frame beta chains. All rows with the same CDR3 protein become a single entry with the most common DNA and genes. Counted in this sample were 1.4 million to 1.5 million distinct CDR3 sequences; approximately 42% of them appeared once. 7% to 9.5% of the sample lies in the top ten. The sequencing input was blood. The origin of the receptors is a woman aged 18-29 years in good health.

This clonotype was seen more than once but under ten times. The V call is TRBV6-5, the J call TRBJ2-6; D is unresolved. V was cut by 6 bases and J by 0 bases, with 9 bases left in between. Germline V gives CDR1 MNHEY, CDR2 SVGAGI. The length of the CDR3 is 15 residues. The CDR3 DNA is TGTGCCAGCAGGCCGATTCGCTCTGGGGCCAACGTCCTGACTTTC. Its protein is CASRPIRSGANVLTF.

This clonotype occurred once. The chain combines TRBV20-1 with TRBJ1-5; TRBD1 might be the D (5 bases). The CDR3 consists of 17 residues. Germline CDR1 DFQATT, CDR2 SNEGSKA (reference sequence). Trimming shortened V by 0 bases and J by 0 bases, and 15 bases separated the two germline ends. CDR3 sequence reads: CSARDQGAGYSNQPQHF. CDR3 coding DNA: TGCAGTGCTAGAGACCAAGGGGCGGGGTATAGCAATCAGCCCCAGCATTTT.

The chain employs TRBV4-2 and TRBJ2-3; no clear D. Germline CDR1 reads LGHNA; CDR2 reads YNFKEQ. The V end was cut by 0 bases, the J end by 6 bases, with 7 bases between. The CDR3 length is 13 residues. This chain's CDR3 is CASSQEPWDTQYF. The CDR3 DNA is TGTGCCAGCAGCCAAGAACCGTGGGATACGCAGTATTTT.

The rearrangement uses TRBV20-1 and TRBJ2-7; a weak D match, TRBD2 (6 bases). This CDR3 contains 13 residues. Germline CDR1 is DFQATT and CDR2 is SNEGSKA (reference sequence). V lost 1 base, J lost 4 bases, and 11 bases lay in between. The CDR3 here is CSARVAGLYEQYF. The CDR3, as DNA: TGCAGTGCTAGAGTAGCTGGACTATACGAGCAGTACTTC.

The J gene is TRBJ1-1, the V gene TRBV20-1; D is undetermined. Germline V gives CDR1 DFQATT, CDR2 SNEGSKA (reference sequence). CDR3 size: 12 residues. The V end was cut by 3 bases, the J end by 4 bases, with 9 bases between. The CDR3 region is CSASTYVTEAFF. CDR3 nucleotide sequence: TGCAGTGCTAGTACGTACGTCACTGAAGCTTTCTTT.

The rearrangement uses TRBV5-1 and TRBJ1-1, with D possibly matching TRBD1 (5 bases). Germline values: CDR1 SGHRS, CDR2 YFSETQ. Trimming removed 2 bases at V and 7 bases at J, with 12 bases between. The CDR3 totals 13 residues. CDR3 coding DNA: TGCGCCAGCAGCTTCGGGGGGGGAAATGAAGCTTTCTTT. Encoded protein: CASSFGGGNEAFF.

This clonotype was counted ten times or more. The chain has TRBV4-2 and TRBJ2-3; the match to TRBD1 covers 9 bases. Unmatched junction bases numbered 9, after V lost 0 bases and J lost 8 bases. This CDR3 is built from 16 residues. Germline CDR1 LGHNA, CDR2 YNFKEQ. The DNA of the CDR3 is TGTGCCAGCAGCCAAGAACATGGGACAGGGCTAAGTACGCAGTATTTT. The encoded protein is CASSQEHGTGLSTQYF.

This clonotype was seen only a few times. The chain recombines TRBV10-3 with TRBJ2-1; weak D call: TRBD2 (7 bases). The CDR3 totals 14 residues. The germline V gene encodes CDR1 ENHRY and CDR2 SYGVKD. Trimming shortened V by 1 base and J by 7 bases, and 11 bases separated the two germline ends. The CDR3 loop is CAISELGGRNEQFF. CDR3 in DNA: TGTGCCATCAGTGAGTTGGGGGGGCGGAATGAGCAGTTCTTC.

This clonotype was observed a handful of times. This rearrangement joins TRBV18 to TRBJ2-3; 8 bases fit TRBD1. The length of the CDR3 is 15 residues. Germline assignment: CDR1 KGHSH and CDR2 LQKENI. Trimming cost V 6 bases and J 4 bases; bases outside gene matches: 9. CDR3 amino acids: CASSPTQQGADTQYF. Written as DNA, the CDR3 is TGTGCCAGCTCCCCAACCCAACAGGGGGCAGATACGCAGTATTTT.

The sample holds a few counts of this clonotype. This rearrangement joins TRBV10-3 to TRBJ2-3; D remains unclear. Germline lookup yields CDR1 ENHRY and CDR2 SYGVKD. V dropped 4 bases and J dropped 1 base, with 6 bases sitting between them. The CDR3 runs to 13 residues. CDR3 loop: CAISADGTDTQYF. CDR3 DNA sequence: TGTGCCATCAGTGCGGACGGCACAGATACGCAGTATTTT.

V gene TRBV12-3 or TRBV12-4 combines with J gene TRBJ2-4; maybe TRBD2 (6 bases). Between the trimmed V and J ends, which lost 4 bases and 14 bases, there was a span of 15 bases. This CDR3 spans 12 amino acids. The CDR3 nucleotides are TGTGCCAGCAGTTCCCGGACGGGACTTAAGTACTTC. This encodes CASSSRTGLKYF.

This clonotype has only a few counts. The V and J genes are TRBV6-1 and TRBJ2-5; TRBD2 is a possible D gene (6 bases). The CDR3 totals 14 residues. V was trimmed by 2 bases and J by 3 bases, leaving 10 bases between them. The germline V gene encodes CDR1 MNHNS and CDR2 SASEGT. The CDR3 region has the DNA TGTGCCAGCAGTGAACCCGGACTAAAAGAGACCCAGTACTTC. Translating it yields CASSEPGLKETQYF.

V and J are TRBV6-5 and TRBJ1-2; 7 nucleotides match TRBD1. CDR3 length: 15 amino acids. V shed 6 bases, J shed 5 bases, and the junction held 12 bases outside the gene matches. Germline CDR1 MNHEY, CDR2 SVGAGI. CDR3 nucleotide sequence: TGTGCCAGCAGCAAAAAACAGGGGATTGAGTATGGCTACACCTTC. Its translation: CASSKKQGIEYGYTF.

The chain uses TRBV27 and TRBJ2-1, with D tentatively TRBD1 or TRBD2 (5 bases each). Between the trimmed V and J ends, which lost 3 bases and 0 bases, there was a span of 12 bases. Per germline, CDR1 MNHEY and CDR2 SMNVEV (reference sequence). The CDR3 contains 16 residues. CDR3 region: CASSLGPGSSYNEQFF. CDR3 nucleotides: TGTGCCAGCAGTTTGGGACCAGGGAGCTCCTACAATGAGCAGTTCTTC.

The rearrangement joins TRBV25-1 to TRBJ1-4, with D perhaps TRBD1 (5 bases). From germline, CDR1 is MGHDK and CDR2 SYGVNS. This CDR3 spans 14 amino acids. The V gene lost 4 bases and the J gene lost 8 bases, with 14 bases spanning the gap. In DNA form, the CDR3 reads TGTGCCAGCAGTGCCAGCCATAAGGGGGAAAAACTGTTTTTT. It yields the protein CASSASHKGEKLFF.

The chain couples TRBV30 to TRBJ2-3; D possibly corresponds to TRBD2 (5 bases). This CDR3 is built from 15 residues. The germline gives CDR1 GTSNPN, CDR2 SVGIG (reference sequence). V was clipped by 5 bases and J by 2 bases, with 17 bases between them. The CDR3 reads CAWGPDYLYTDTQYF. DNA of the CDR3: TGTGCCTGGGGTCCCGACTACCTATACACAGATACGCAGTATTTT.

The chain links TRBV12-3 or TRBV12-4 to TRBJ1-5; D gene unclear. There are 15 residues in the CDR3. Trimming cost V 6 bases and J 0 bases, with 12 bases left between them. DNA of the CDR3: TGTGCCAGCAGCCCCCGGGCGGATAGCAATCAGCCCCAGCATTTT. As protein: CASSPRADSNQPQHF.

In its sample, this clonotype was seen a few times. The CDR3 here is CASSPTGQGNTEAFF. The DNA of the CDR3 is TGCGCCAGCAGCCCTACCGGACAGGGAAACACTGAAGCTTTCTTT. The chain couples TRBV4-1 to TRBJ1-1, with 8 bases aligning to TRBD1. This CDR3 is 15 amino acids long. V shed 4 bases and J 2 bases; nucleotides not matched to a gene: 6. Germline CDR1 reads MGHRA; CDR2 reads YSYEKL.

This clonotype was seen more than once but under ten times. The chain uses TRBV3-1 and TRBJ2-1, with D hard to call. This CDR3 is built from 13 residues. Germline CDR1 reads LGHDT; CDR2 reads YNNKEL (reference sequence). Trimming took off 4 bases at V and 7 bases at J, with 11 bases between the two ends. The CDR3 nucleotides read TGTGCCAGCAGCCGTCTCGAAACGAATGAGCAGTTCTTC. Residues: CASSRLETNEQFF.

This clonotype came up a few times. The rearrangement uses TRBV5-8 and TRBJ2-7; D remains unclear. V dropped 8 bases and J dropped 0 bases, with 15 bases sitting between them. The CDR3 is 14 amino acids. CDR1 SGHTS and CDR2 YDEGEE come from the germline V gene. The CDR3, as DNA: TGTGCCAGGGCAATGGTGGTCCGCTCCTACGAGCAGTACTTC. Translation gives CARAMVVRSYEQYF.